This T cell receptor beta chain was documented in a study of CD8+CD57+ T cells in acquired aplastic anemia (dated by TCRdb to 2016 to 2019). For the wider study: On average, sorted CD4+ and CD8+ cells yielded 3.2 ug of extracted DNA, with a range of about 0.19 to 30 ug. An average of roughly 10 million reads for CD4+ cells and 11 million to 12 million reads for CD8+ cells was obtained from healthy donor samples.

In the study, sorted CD4+ and CD8+ blood T cells from patients with severe aplastic anemia and from healthy subjects underwent deep sequencing of TCR repertoires. Ficoll-Paque density gradient centrifugation was used to isolate peripheral blood mononuclear cells. Before DNA extraction, CD4+ and CD8+ T cells were sorted with FACS or magnetic beads. The germline V gene (reference sequence) sets CDR1 to DFQATT and CDR2 to SNEGSKA. Between the V and J ends, shortened by 1 base and 4 bases respectively, the junction contains 17 bases. There are 15 amino acids in the CDR3, from cysteine to phenylalanine inclusive. Of all the DNA, just the CDR3 is kept, 45 bases in frame from base 1. Profiling of TCR beta VDJ combinations and CDR3 sequences used genomic DNA as the template. TCR repertoire sequencing was run on an Illumina HiSeq 2000. The original pipeline was this. Repertoires were assessed using TRBV/TRBJ rearrangement plots, CDR3 size and DJ length profiles, and Simpson's diversity index. The immunodominant clone was defined as the most abundant DNA sequence in deep sequencing data. CDR3 amino acid sequences were screened for sharing across subjects and were compared with published repertoires and the VDJdb database. TCRdb reprocessing: public reads trimmed at Q25 with fastp, clones called with MiXCR, in-frame beta chains kept. Rows are unified per CDR3 protein, each entry keeping the most common DNA and genes. The V and J calls follow TCRdb's processing rather than the paper's. This sample is represented by hundreds of thousands of distinct CDR3 sequences; 55% to 70% of them were singletons. Together, the top ten hold around 4% of the sample.

Study-wide conclusions, independent of this receptor: Although 25 to 30 CD8+ CDR3 sequences were shared by patients and controls, these sequences appeared highly expressed in patients and within the immunodominant clones of patients. Patients and healthy controls showed no significant difference in CD8+ Simpson's diversity (P=0.060).

Regarding this clonotype: What this receptor recognizes is not known. One base away there is no much larger clone; base qualities are not given.

The chain employs TRBV20-1 and TRBJ2-7; possibly the D gene is TRBD2, per 7 matching bases. The source of this sequence is a human donor in good health, serving as a control. Specimen: sorted CD4+, CD8+, or CD8+CD57+ T cells (not recorded which) from PBMCs. The CDR3: CSARGGGGGGYEQYF. The DNA is as follows: TGCAGTGCTAGAGGGGGGGGAGGGGGAGGATACGAGCAGTACTTC.